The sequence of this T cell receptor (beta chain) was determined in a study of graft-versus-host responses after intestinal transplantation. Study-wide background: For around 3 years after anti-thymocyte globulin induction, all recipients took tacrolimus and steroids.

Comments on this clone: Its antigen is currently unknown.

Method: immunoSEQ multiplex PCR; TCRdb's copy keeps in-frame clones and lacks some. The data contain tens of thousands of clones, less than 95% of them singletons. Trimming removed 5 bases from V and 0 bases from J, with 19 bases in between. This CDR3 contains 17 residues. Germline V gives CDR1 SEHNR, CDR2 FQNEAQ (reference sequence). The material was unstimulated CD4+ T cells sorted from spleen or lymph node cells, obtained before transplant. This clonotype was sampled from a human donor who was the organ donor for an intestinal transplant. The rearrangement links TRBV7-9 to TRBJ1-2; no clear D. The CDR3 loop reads CASSPVRQTRANYGYTF. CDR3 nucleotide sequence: TGTGCCAGCAGCCCTGTGAGGCAAACAAGAGCTAACTATGGCTACACCTTC.